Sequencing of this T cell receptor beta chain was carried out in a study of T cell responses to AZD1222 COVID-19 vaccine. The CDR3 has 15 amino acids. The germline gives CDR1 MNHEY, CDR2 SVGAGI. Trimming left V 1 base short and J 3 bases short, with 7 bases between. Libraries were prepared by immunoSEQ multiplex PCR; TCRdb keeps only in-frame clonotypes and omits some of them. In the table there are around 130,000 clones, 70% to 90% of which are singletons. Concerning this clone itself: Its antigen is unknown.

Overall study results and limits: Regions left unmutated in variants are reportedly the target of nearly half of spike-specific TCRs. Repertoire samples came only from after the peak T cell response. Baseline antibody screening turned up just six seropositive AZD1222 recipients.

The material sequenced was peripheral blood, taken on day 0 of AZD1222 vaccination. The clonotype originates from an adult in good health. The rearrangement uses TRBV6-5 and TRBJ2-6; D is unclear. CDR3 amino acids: CASSYLGVGANVLTF. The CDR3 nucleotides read TGTGCCAGCAGTTACTTGGGTGTTGGGGCCAACGTCCTGACTTTC.